This T cell receptor (beta chain) was found in a study of shared clonotypes between healthy human individuals. Germline loops: CDR1 SQVTM, CDR2 ANQGSEA. This CDR3 has 13 residues. V dropped 6 bases and J dropped 0 bases, with 11 bases sitting between them. The assay was immunoSEQ multiplex PCR, and TCRdb's table has in-frame clones only and misses some. The sample lists 780,000 or so clones, around 70% occurring once. V gene TRBV29-1 combines with J gene TRBJ1-1, with a tentative D call TRBD1 (6 bases). Sequenced material: memory CD4+ T cells sorted from blood. Subset denoted: CD45RA-negative fraction. The TCR was taken from a woman in her thirties in good health. In nucleotides, the CDR3 is TGCAGCGTCAAGGACAGCATGAACACTGAAGCTTTCTTT. Translating gives CSVKDSMNTEAFF. Drawing the rest from reference TRBV29-1 and TRBJ1-1, the complete variable domain is SAVISQKPSRDICQRGTSLTIQCQVDSQVTMMFWYRQQPGQSLTLIATANQGSEATYESGFVIDKFPISRPNLTFSTLTVSNMSPEDSSIYLCSVKDSMNTEAFFGQGTRLTVV.